These 24 T cell receptor beta chains came from one sample sequenced in a study of T cell responses to AZD1222 COVID-19 vaccine. Here immunoSEQ multiplex PCR was the method, and the copy in TCRdb shows in-frame clones only, minus some. This table has about 190,000 clones, approximately 92% appearing once. This sample comprised peripheral blood, obtained on day 0 of AZD1222 vaccination. Receptors originate from an adult in good health.

This clone occurred once. The rearrangement links TRBV7-8 to TRBJ1-2; D not resolved. Trimming shortened V by 5 bases and J by 3 bases, and 16 bases separated the two germline ends. This CDR3 has 15 residues. In germline, CDR1 is SGHVS, CDR2 FQNEAQ. The CDR3 loop reads CASSAEGRRHYGYTF. In DNA, the CDR3 is TGTGCCAGCAGCGCCGAGGGAAGGAGACACTATGGCTACACCTTC.

The CDR3 here is CASSQDGWGLNSPLHF. The CDR3, as DNA: TGTGCCAGCAGCCAAGATGGGTGGGGGTTAAATTCACCCCTCCACTTT. The V and J genes are TRBV4-2 and TRBJ1-6, with D perhaps matching TRBD1 (5 bases). Per the germline V gene, CDR1 is LGHNA and CDR2 is YNFKEQ. The V and J ends lost 0 bases and 7 bases respectively, with 13 bases between them. There are 16 residues in the CDR3.

The chain recombines TRBV2 with TRBJ1-1; 7 positions agree with TRBD1. Unmatched junction bases numbered 5, after V lost 3 bases and J lost 4 bases. The germline V gene has CDR1 SNHLY and CDR2 FYNNEI. CDR3 size: 14 residues. The CDR3 is CASSESSGGTEAFF. The CDR3 DNA sequence: TGTGCCAGCAGTGAGTCCTCAGGGGGCACTGAAGCTTTCTTT.

The chain uses TRBV4-1 and TRBJ1-5; tentatively, D is TRBD1 (6 bases). V gave up 0 bases and J gave up 6 bases, with 9 bases separating them. This CDR3 contains 14 residues. CDR1 is MGHRA, CDR2 YSYEKL, per germline. CDR3 sequence reads: CASSQDRGTQPQHF. The CDR3 nucleotides read TGCGCCAGCAGCCAAGATAGGGGGACTCAGCCCCAGCATTTT.

V is TRBV5-4 and J is TRBJ1-1; 7 bases are shared with TRBD1. This CDR3 has 14 amino acids. The germline V gene encodes CDR1 SGHNT and CDR2 YYREEE (reference sequence). V shed 4 bases and J 4 bases; nucleotides not matched to a gene: 7. Written as DNA, the CDR3 is TGTGCCAGCAGCCAACAGGGGATTGGCACTGAAGCTTTCTTT. Protein sequence: CASSQQGIGTEAFF.

This chain links TRBV21-1 with TRBJ1-1. TRBV21-1 is labeled a pseudogene. The CDR3 is made up of 14 amino acids. CDR3: CASSKVGGNTEAFF. The CDR3 coding sequence is TGTGCCAGCAGCAAAGTTGGGGGTAACACTGAAGCTTTCTTT.

This clone was observed once. The rearrangement uses TRBV18 and TRBJ2-7; the D gene is possibly TRBD2 (6 bases). The CDR3 is 14 residues long. CDR1 is KGHSH and CDR2 is LQKENI in the germline V gene. Between the trimmed V and J ends, which lost 1 base and 6 bases, there was a span of 13 bases. CDR3: CASSPRSGESEQYF. The CDR3 DNA sequence: TGTGCCAGCTCACCACGGTCGGGGGAGAGCGAGCAGTACTTC.

In its sample, this clone was seen a few times. CDR3 region: CASSEGPEQYF. CDR3 nucleotides: TGTGCCAGCAGTGAGGGGCCCGAGCAGTACTTC. The chain has TRBV6-1 and TRBJ2-7; maybe TRBD1 (5 bases). CDR1 MNHNS and CDR2 SASEGT come from the germline V gene. The V and J ends lost 3 bases and 6 bases respectively, with 6 bases between them. CDR3 length equals 11 residues.

Comment on this clone: This may stem from a read error, because a much larger clone lies one nucleotide away. The chain uses TRBV9 and TRBJ2-5, with unresolved D. The CDR3 length is 12 residues. V lost 4 bases, J lost 5 bases, and 9 bases lay in between. Per germline, CDR1 SGDLS and CDR2 YYNGEE. CDR3 sequence (DNA): TGTGCCAGCAGCCAAGATGGGGAGACCCAGTACTTC. This gives the protein CASSQDGETQYF.

The chain carries TRBV5-1 and TRBJ2-2, with 8 bases that match TRBD1. Germline CDR1 SGHRS, CDR2 YFSETQ. This CDR3 comprises 15 residues. J gave up 4 bases and V 4 bases, and 6 bases lay outside the gene matches. The CDR3: CASSPRTGRTGELFF. The CDR3 DNA reads TGCGCCAGCAGCCCCAGGACAGGGCGCACCGGGGAGCTGTTTTTT.

V usage is TRBV4-1 and J usage is TRBJ2-1; 7 bases agree with TRBD1. Looked up from germline, CDR1 is MGHRA and CDR2 is YSYEKL. This CDR3 region has 11 residues. With 5 bases clipped from V and 15 bases from J, the junction kept 7 bases outside the gene matches. Written as DNA, the CDR3 is TGCGCCAGCAGCAGACAGGGATGGTGGTTCTTC. Protein sequence: CASSRQGWWFF.

J is TRBJ2-7 and V is TRBV19; 7 nucleotides match TRBD1. V shed 3 bases, J shed 3 bases, and the junction held 8 bases outside the gene matches. This CDR3 contains 15 residues. CDR1 and CDR2 from the germline V gene are LNHDA and SQIVND (reference sequence). CDR3 amino acids: CASSMGDSFNYEQYF. Written as DNA, the CDR3 is TGTGCCAGTAGTATGGGGGACAGTTTTAACTACGAGCAGTACTTC. Full variable domain (rest looked up from reference TRBV19 and TRBJ2-7): DGGITQSPKYLFRKEGQNVTLSCEQNLNHDAMYWYRQDPGQGLRLIYYSQIVNDFQKGDIAEGYSVSREKKESFPLTVTSAQKNPTAFYLCASSMGDSFNYEQYFGPGTRLTVT.

This chain joins TRBV19 and TRBJ2-2; 10 bases are shared with TRBD2. Per germline, CDR1 LNHDA and CDR2 SQIVND (reference sequence). The trim removed 3 bases at V and 4 bases at J, leaving 2 bases unmatched. The CDR3 is 15 residues long. CDR3 sequence: CASSIPSGGTGELFF. CDR3 sequence (DNA): TGTGCCAGTAGTATCCCTAGCGGGGGCACCGGGGAGCTGTTTTTT.

The chain has TRBV19 and TRBJ2-2; D not certain. V shed 3 bases and J shed 4 bases, with 6 bases lying between them. The CDR3 is made up of 13 amino acids. Per the germline V gene, CDR1 is LNHDA and CDR2 is SQIVND (reference sequence). The CDR3 is CASSIGTTGELFF. CDR3 nucleotides: TGTGCCAGTAGTATCGGAACCACCGGGGAGCTGTTTTTT.

J is TRBJ1-6 and V is TRBV3-1 (or the pseudogene TRBV3-2); 9 bases are a match to TRBD1. The CDR3 totals 16 residues. The germline V gene has CDR1 LGHDT and CDR2 YNNKEL (reference sequence). V gave up 4 bases and J gave up 6 bases; unmatched junction bases: 7. The CDR3 DNA sequence: TGTGCCAGCAGCCTAAGAGGACAGGGGCTTAATTCACCCCTCCACTTT. This sequence encodes CASSLRGQGLNSPLHF.

This clone has only a few counts. The chain carries TRBV9 and TRBJ2-2; 10 bases are a match to TRBD2. There are 15 residues in the CDR3. In germline, CDR1 is SGDLS, CDR2 YYNGEE. Losses at the gene ends were 4 bases for V and 6 bases for J; bases not matched to a gene: 6. DNA of the CDR3: TGTGCCAGCAGCCGTACTAGCGGGGCGTCCGGGGAGCTGTTTTTT. Translating gives CASSRTSGASGELFF.

This rearrangement joins TRBV14 to TRBJ2-3, with D unclear. The ends were cut back, 2 bases at V and 0 bases at J, with 12 bases in the middle. Germline loops: CDR1 SGHDN, CDR2 FVKESK. The CDR3 is 16 residues long. The CDR3 sequence is CASSQPRRSSTDTQYF. CDR3 DNA sequence: TGTGCCAGCAGCCAACCTAGGCGGAGTAGCACAGATACGCAGTATTTT.

V usage is TRBV2 and J usage is TRBJ2-7, with 16 bases aligning to TRBD2. J gave up 2 bases and V 8 bases, and 6 bases lay outside the gene matches. CDR1 and CDR2 from the germline V gene are SNHLY and FYNNEI. The CDR3 length is 16 residues. The CDR3 loop is CASSPGLAGGAYEQYF. CDR3 bases: TGTGCCAGCTCCCCGGGACTAGCGGGGGGGGCCTACGAGCAGTACTTC.

This rearrangement joins TRBV28 to TRBJ2-7, with a weak D call TRBD2 (7 bases). The CDR3 covers 14 residues. V lost 4 bases to trimming and J lost 5 bases, with 15 bases between them. Germline V CDR1 and CDR2: MDHEN, SYDVKM. The CDR3 loop is CASSSPGGNDEQYF. The CDR3 bases are TGTGCCAGCAGTTCACCGGGGGGCAACGACGAGCAGTACTTC.

V usage is TRBV27 and J usage is TRBJ2-3, with D maybe TRBD1 (7 bases). The V gene's germline CDR1 is MNHEY and CDR2 SMNVEV (reference sequence). Trimming removed 3 bases from V and 1 base from J, with 17 bases in between. The CDR3 has 17 amino acids. The CDR3 loop reads CASSLTRGPLGTDTQYF. CDR3 in DNA: TGTGCCAGCAGTTTGACTAGGGGGCCTCTTGGCACAGATACGCAGTATTTT.

The rearrangement uses TRBV27 and TRBJ2-1; D is unresolved. The CDR3 consists of 12 residues. The V and J ends lost 8 bases and 5 bases respectively, with 10 bases between them. CDR1 is MNHEY and CDR2 is SMNVEV in the germline V gene (reference sequence). The CDR3 DNA is TGTGCCAGCGCACTACTCAACAATGAGCAGTTCTTC. Translation: CASALLNNEQFF.

The gene calls are TRBV7-3 and TRBJ1-2; 9 bases match TRBD1. Germline V gives CDR1 SGHTA, CDR2 FQGTGA. V was clipped by 5 bases and J by 4 bases; unmatched bases: 5. There are 14 residues in the CDR3. The CDR3 region has the DNA TGTGCCAGCAGCCCAGGGACAGGGAGCTATGGCTACACCTTC. It codes for CASSPGTGSYGYTF.

The rearrangement links TRBV7-2 to TRBJ1-2; perhaps TRBD1 as D (6 bases). Germline V CDR1 and CDR2: SGHTA, FQGNSA. This CDR3 comprises 13 residues. Trimming took 4 bases from V and 4 from J, leaving 10 bases between them. CDR3 DNA: TGTGCCAGCAGCTCAACAGGGACCTATGGCTACACCTTC. This gives the protein CASSSTGTYGYTF.

J is TRBJ1-5 and V is TRBV30; the match to TRBD1 covers 10 bases. Germline-derived CDR1 and CDR2 are GTSNPN and SVGIG (reference sequence). J was trimmed by 1 base and V by 3 bases; bases with no gene match: 3. The CDR3 has 15 amino acids. This chain's CDR3 is CAWSGQGVSNQPQHF. As DNA, the CDR3 is TGTGCCTGGAGCGGACAGGGGGTGAGCAATCAGCCCCAGCATTTT.